The 9 T cell receptor beta chains in this list originate from one sample, sequenced in a study of cytomegalovirus exposure and HLA in healthy donors (dated by TCRdb to 2016 to 2017). Library preparation employed the immunoSEQ multiplex PCR assay. For the multiplex PCR, a mixture combining 60 forward primers for TCR Vbeta segments and 13 reverse primers for TCR Jbeta segments was used. The source is immuneACCESS, and TCRdb retained only in-frame sequences with V and J called. Part of the clones is not carried over; for the studies checked, unresolved V genes explain less than half of this, and the remainder is unexplained. The sample contains 150,000 to 200,000 clones, about 65% of them found a single time. About 1.4% of the sample is in the top ten clones. Sequencing was carried out using PBMCs. The receptors were gathered from a girl aged 10 to 17 in good health and CMV-seronegative.

The chain employs TRBV2 and TRBJ2-2; D call uncertain. Germline V gene data show CDR1 as SNHLY and CDR2 as FYNNEI. CDR3 length equals 11 residues. The V and J ends lost 10 bases and 7 bases respectively, with 10 bases between them. The CDR3 coding sequence is TGTGCCACTAAAGCTAGCGGGGAGCTGTTTTTT. Protein product: CATKASGELFF. Full variable domain (missing parts from reference TRBV2 and TRBJ2-2): EPEVTQTPSHQVTQMGQEVILRCVPISNHLYFYWYRQILGQKVEFLVSFYNNEISEKSEIFDDQFSVERPDGSNFTLKIRSTKLEDSAMYFCATKASGELFFGEGSRLTVL.

This chain connects TRBV25-1 to TRBJ2-1, with D possibly matching TRBD1 (5 bases). Per the germline V gene, CDR1 is MGHDK and CDR2 is SYGVNS. V was shortened by 6 bases and J by 3 bases, with 15 bases between the two germline ends. The CDR3 contains 15 residues. In nucleotides, the CDR3 is TGTGCCAGCAGCCCCCAGGGTAGGGGCTACAATGAGCAGTTCTTC. This gives the protein CASSPQGRGYNEQFF.

This sequence joins TRBV7-2 and TRBJ2-3; 8 bases are a match to TRBD2. The CDR3 is 15 residues long. Trimming removed 6 bases from V and 2 bases from J; junction bases left unmatched: 7. The germline gives CDR1 SGHTA, CDR2 FQGNSA. CDR3 bases: TGTGCCAGCAGTTACCTGACTAGCGCCACAGATACGCAGTATTTT. Protein: CASSYLTSATDTQYF.

The chain uses TRBV5-1 and TRBJ1-3; no definite D call. The ends were cut back, 2 bases at V and 2 bases at J, with 8 bases in the middle. CDR1 is SGHRS, CDR2 YFSETQ, per germline. The CDR3 contains 14 residues. CDR3 sequence: CASSFAETGNTIYF. The CDR3 region has the DNA TGCGCCAGCAGCTTCGCGGAAACTGGAAACACCATATATTTT.

This clone was detected a few times. This rearrangement joins TRBV11-2 to TRBJ1-1, with D unresolved. CDR1 is SGHAT, CDR2 FQNNGV, per germline. Trimming shortened V by 0 bases and J by 6 bases, and 5 bases separated the two germline ends. This CDR3 region has 12 residues. The CDR3 coding sequence is TGTGCCAGCAGCTTAGATACTCCTGAAGCTTTCTTT. Translation: CASSLDTPEAFF.

The rearrangement joins TRBV19 to TRBJ2-2; D remains unclear. The CDR3 loop spans 13 amino acids. With 11 bases removed from V and 0 bases from J, the gap between germline ends came to 10 bases. CDR1 LNHDA and CDR2 SQIVND come from the germline V gene (reference sequence). CDR3 bases: TGTGCCGTGCGGCAAGCGAACACCGGGGAGCTGTTTTTT. Protein: CAVRQANTGELFF.

The rearrangement uses TRBV9 and TRBJ2-2, with 9 bases matching TRBD2. The V segment lost 3 bases and the J segment 1 base; nucleotides outside the gene matches: 13. CDR1 is SGDLS, CDR2 YYNGEE, per germline. CDR3 length: 19 residues. CDR3 sequence reads: CASSASLLRLAVNTGELFF. The CDR3 region has the DNA TGTGCCAGCAGCGCGTCTCTCCTCCGACTAGCGGTGAACACCGGGGAGCTGTTTTTT.

The chain combines TRBV5-1 with TRBJ2-7, with 7 bases matching TRBD2. Looked up from germline, CDR1 is SGHRS and CDR2 is YFSETQ. CDR3 length equals 16 residues. V shed 4 bases, J shed 4 bases, and the junction held 14 bases outside the gene matches. The CDR3 here is CASSALGGAGWYEQYF. CDR3 sequence (DNA): TGCGCCAGCAGCGCTCTCGGAGGAGCGGGGTGGTACGAGCAGTACTTC.

This clone was seen only a few times. CDR3 sequence reads: CASSALAGGGDTQYF. The CDR3 nucleotides read TGTGCCAGCAGTGCACTAGCGGGGGGAGGAGATACGCAGTATTTT. The chain couples TRBV2 to TRBJ2-3, with 12 positions matching TRBD2. Germline V gene sequence: CDR1 SNHLY, CDR2 FYNNEI. The CDR3 spans 15 residues. Trimming took 4 bases from V and 5 from J; bases not matched to a gene: 4.